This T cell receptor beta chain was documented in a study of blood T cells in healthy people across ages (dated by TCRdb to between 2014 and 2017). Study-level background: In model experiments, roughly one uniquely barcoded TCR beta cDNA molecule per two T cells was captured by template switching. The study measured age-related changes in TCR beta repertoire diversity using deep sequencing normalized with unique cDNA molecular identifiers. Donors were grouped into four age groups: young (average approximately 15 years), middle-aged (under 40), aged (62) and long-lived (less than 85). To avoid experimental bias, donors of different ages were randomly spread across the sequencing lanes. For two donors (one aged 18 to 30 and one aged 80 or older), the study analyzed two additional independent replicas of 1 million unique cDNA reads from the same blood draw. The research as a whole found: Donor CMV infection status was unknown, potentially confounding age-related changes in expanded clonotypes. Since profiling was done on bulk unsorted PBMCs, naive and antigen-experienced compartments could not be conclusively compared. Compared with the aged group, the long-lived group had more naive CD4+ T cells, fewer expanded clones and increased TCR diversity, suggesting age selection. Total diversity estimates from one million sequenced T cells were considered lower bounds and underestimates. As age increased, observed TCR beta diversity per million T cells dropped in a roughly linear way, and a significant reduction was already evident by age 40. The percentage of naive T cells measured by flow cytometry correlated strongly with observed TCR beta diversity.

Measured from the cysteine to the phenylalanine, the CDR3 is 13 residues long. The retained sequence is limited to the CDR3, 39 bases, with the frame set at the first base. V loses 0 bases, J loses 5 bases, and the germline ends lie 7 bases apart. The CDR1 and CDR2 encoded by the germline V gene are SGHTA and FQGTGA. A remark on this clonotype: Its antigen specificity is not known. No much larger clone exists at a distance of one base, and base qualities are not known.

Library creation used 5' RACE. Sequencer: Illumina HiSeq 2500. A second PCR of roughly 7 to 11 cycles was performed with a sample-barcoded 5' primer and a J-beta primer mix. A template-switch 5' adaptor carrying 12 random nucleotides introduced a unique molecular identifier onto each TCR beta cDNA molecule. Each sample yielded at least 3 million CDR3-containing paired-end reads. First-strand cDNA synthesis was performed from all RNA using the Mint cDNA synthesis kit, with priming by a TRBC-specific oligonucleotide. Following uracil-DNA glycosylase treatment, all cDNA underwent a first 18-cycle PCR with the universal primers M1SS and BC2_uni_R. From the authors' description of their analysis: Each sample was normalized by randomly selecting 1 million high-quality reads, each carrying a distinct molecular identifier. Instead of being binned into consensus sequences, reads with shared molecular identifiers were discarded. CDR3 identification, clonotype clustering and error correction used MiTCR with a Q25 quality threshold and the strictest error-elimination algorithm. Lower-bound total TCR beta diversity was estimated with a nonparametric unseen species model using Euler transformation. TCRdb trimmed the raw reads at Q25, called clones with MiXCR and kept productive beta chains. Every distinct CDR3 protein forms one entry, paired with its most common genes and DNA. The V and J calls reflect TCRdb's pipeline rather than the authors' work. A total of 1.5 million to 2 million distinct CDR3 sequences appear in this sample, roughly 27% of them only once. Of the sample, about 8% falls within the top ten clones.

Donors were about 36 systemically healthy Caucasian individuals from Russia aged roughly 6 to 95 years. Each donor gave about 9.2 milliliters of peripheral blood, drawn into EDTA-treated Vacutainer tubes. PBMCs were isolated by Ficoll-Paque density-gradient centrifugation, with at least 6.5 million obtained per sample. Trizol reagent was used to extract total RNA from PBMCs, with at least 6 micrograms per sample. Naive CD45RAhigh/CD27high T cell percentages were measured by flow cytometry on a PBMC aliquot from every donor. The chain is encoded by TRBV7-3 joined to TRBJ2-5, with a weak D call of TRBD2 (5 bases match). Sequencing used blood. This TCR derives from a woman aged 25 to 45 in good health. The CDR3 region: CASSLTRDETQYF. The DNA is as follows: TGTGCCAGCAGCTTAACGAGGGATGAGACCCAGTACTTC.